The 10 T cell receptor beta chains presented below share a single source sample, sequenced in a study of shared clonotypes between healthy human individuals. Data came from immunoSEQ multiplex PCR; TCRdb stores just in-frame clones and leaves some out. The sample gives around 1,000,000 clones, 70% to 80% of which show up once; roughly 0.82% is in the top ten. What was sequenced was memory CD4+ T cells from PBMCs. The subset here: CD45RA-negative fraction. The receptors stem from a man younger than 30 in good health. Some clones in this sample may be carry-over from other donors' samples.

This clone was seen a single time. V usage is TRBV9 and J usage is TRBJ2-5; a possible D gene is TRBD2 (6 bases). Germline CDR1 and CDR2: SGDLS and YYNGEE. The length of the CDR3 is 14 residues. V lost 0 bases and J 5 bases, leaving 11 bases between the germline ends. CDR3 sequence: CASSVGGVRETQYF. CDR3 in DNA: TGTGCCAGCAGCGTAGGGGGGGTTAGGGAGACCCAGTACTTC.

The V and J genes are TRBV28 and TRBJ1-5, with D possibly being TRBD1 (6 bases). Germline V gene sequence: CDR1 MDHEN, CDR2 SYDVKM. The CDR3 contains 15 residues. V dropped 10 bases and J dropped 7 bases, with 23 bases sitting between them. The DNA of the CDR3 is TGTGCCACCCTCCTGGGGGGGGCCCAACGGCAGCCCCAGCATTTT. Its translation: CATLLGGAQRQPQHF.

The sample holds a few counts of this clone. The gene calls are TRBV7-6 and TRBJ2-6; D remains unclear. Trimming removed 1 base at V and 0 bases at J, with 7 bases between. CDR1 is SGHVS and CDR2 is FNYEAQ in the germline V gene. The CDR3 runs 16 residues. CDR3 region: CASSLGLRSGANVLTF. In nucleotides, the CDR3 is TGTGCCAGCAGCTTAGGGCTCCGCTCTGGGGCCAACGTCCTGACTTTC. The complete variable domain, with remaining parts taken from reference TRBV7-6 and TRBJ2-6, reads GAGVSQSPRYKVTKRGQDVALRCDPISGHVSLYWYRQALGQGPEFLTYFNYEAQQDKSGLPNDRFSAERPEGSISTLTIQRTEQRDSAMYRCASSLGLRSGANVLTFGAGSRLTVL.

CDR3 sequence reads: CASSSILGGRETQYF. DNA for the CDR3: TGTGCCAGCAGTTCCATTCTGGGGGGGAGGGAGACCCAGTACTTC. The V call is TRBV6-5, the J call TRBJ2-5, with 7 bases fitting TRBD2. This CDR3 region has 15 residues. J gave up 5 bases and V 4 bases, and 10 bases lay outside the gene matches. Germline CDR1 MNHEY, CDR2 SVGAGI.

The chain uses TRBV11-2 and TRBJ2-1; 12 nucleotides match TRBD2. Germline-derived CDR1 and CDR2 are SGHAT and FQNNGV. The CDR3 consists of 17 residues. After removal of 1 base from V and 3 bases from J, the junction contained 4 bases not matched to a gene. CDR3 in amino acids: CASSLGRTSGVYNEQFF. The CDR3 DNA is TGTGCCAGCAGCTTAGGTAGGACTAGCGGGGTCTACAATGAGCAGTTCTTC.

V is TRBV27 and J is TRBJ1-1, with no clear D. Deletions cut 1 base from V and 1 base from J, with 19 bases between. CDR1 MNHEY and CDR2 SMNVEV come from the germline V gene (reference sequence). There are 18 residues in the CDR3. The CDR3 DNA reads TGTGCCAGCAGTTTATTTAGTTTCAGTGTGGGAACGAACACTGAAGCTTTCTTT. Amino acid sequence: CASSLFSFSVGTNTEAFF.

The rearrangement links TRBV28 to TRBJ1-4, with unresolved D. CDR1 is MDHEN and CDR2 is SYDVKM in the germline V gene. Trimming removed 3 bases at V and 8 bases at J, with 10 bases between. This CDR3 comprises 13 residues. CDR3 region: CASSFGPGEKLFF. CDR3 DNA: TGTGCCAGCAGTTTCGGACCTGGGGAAAAACTGTTTTTT.

This chain connects TRBV19 to TRBJ2-6; the D gene is possibly TRBD1 (5 bases). The CDR3 spans 17 residues. Germline-derived CDR1 and CDR2 are LNHDA and SQIVND (reference sequence). Trimming took 0 bases from V and 4 from J, leaving 13 bases between them. CDR3 sequence reads: CASSIDTRALGANVLTF. As DNA, the CDR3 is TGTGCCAGTAGTATAGACACCAGGGCTCTCGGGGCCAACGTCCTGACTTTC.

The sample holds one count of this clone. This chain links TRBV5-1 with TRBJ2-5; no clear D. The CDR3 is made up of 14 amino acids. Germline CDR1 SGHRS, CDR2 YFSETQ. V dropped 4 bases and J dropped 1 base, with 11 bases sitting between them. The CDR3 spells CASSAEQIQETQYF. The CDR3 DNA reads as TGCGCCAGCAGCGCTGAGCAGATCCAAGAGACCCAGTACTTC.

The chain has TRBV28 and TRBJ1-4; no clear D gene. Deletions cut 4 bases from V and 11 bases from J, with 11 bases between. Germline V gene data show CDR1 as MDHEN and CDR2 as SYDVKM. The CDR3 totals 12 residues. The CDR3: CASSSGSDKLFF. DNA of the CDR3: TGTGCCAGCAGTTCGGGGAGTGACAAACTGTTTTTT.